Below, one T cell receptor (beta chain) is given with its context. Its binding antigen is unknown. Base quality data are lacking; no much larger clone is found one base away. V is clipped by 10 bases and J by 0 bases, and the sequence between their germline boundaries is 10 bases long. Including the terminal cysteine and phenylalanine, the CDR3 comprises 13 residues. The kept DNA is CDR3 alone, 39 bases in frame from the first base. For CDR1 and CDR2, the germline V gene lists MDHEN and SYDVKM. The library was made by the immunoSEQ multiplex PCR assay. Per the source publication's procedure: A statistical classification framework was developed to diagnose cytomegalovirus status using the catalog of TCR beta chain sequences. TCRdb took over this immuneACCESS table, retaining in-frame rearrangements with V and J assigned. Such tables are incomplete; in checked studies, under half of the missing clones stem from an unresolved V gene, and the remainder is unexplained. That table supplies the V and J calls and clone size; D and trimming were determined from the DNA. In this sample the table shows fewer than 55,000 clones, roughly 92% of which occur a single time. Roughly 1.4% of the sample is held by the ten biggest clonotypes.

This specimen belongs to a study of cytomegalovirus exposure and HLA in healthy donors listed by TCRdb under 2017. Looking at the study overall: The 500 to 700 repertoires of the first cohort and the 110 or so validation repertoires were produced on the same platform, according to a later analysis. The study combined high-throughput TCR immunosequencing, statistical association of individual TCRs with disease status, and machine learning to predict cytomegalovirus infection status. The study aimed to test whether cataloging public T cell receptors could reveal signatures of past pathogen exposure. Besides the first cohort of approximately 670 subjects, a separate validation cohort made up of 95 to 150 different subjects was used.

The investigation overall reported the following: In the study, some 180 TCR beta chains were listed as associated with cytomegalovirus. A few of the identified cytomegalovirus-associated TCR beta chains were confirmed in vitro to be specific for cytomegalovirus antigens. Cytomegalovirus status was reported to be diagnosed by the classifier with high specificity and sensitivity in both the original and validation cohorts. Across donors, most TCR sequences were observed very rarely, whereas some public TCRs were present in many individuals. It was suggested by the authors that the approach could potentially be generalized to other disease states and immunological phenotypes. Of the cluster scores, 90% to 95% were above 0 in a later analysis, which found that TCRs clustered in the first cohort also tended to co-occur in the approximately 120 validation repertoires. A later analysis lacked HLA typing for the validation cohort, so it scored co-occurrence in that cohort across all 120 repertoires.

The donors were included in the validation cohort of over a hundred subjects, a group kept apart from the roughly 680-subject first cohort. This TCR derives from a man younger than 35 in good health and CMV-seronegative. Sequenced: PBMCs. The receptor chain draws on TRBV28 and TRBJ2-1; the D segment could be TRBD2, given 6 matching bases. The DNA reads TGTGCCATTAGCGGATACTCCTACAATGAGCAGTTCTTC. This encodes CAISGYSYNEQFF. With the portions outside the CDR3 filled from the reference TRBV28 and TRBJ2-1 genes, the complete variable region becomes DVKVTQSSRYLVKRTGEKVFLECVQDMDHENMFWYRQDPGLGLRLIYFSYDVKMKEKGDIPEGYSVSREKKERFSLILESASTNQTSMYLCAISGYSYNEQFFGPGTRLTVL.